In this sample, the clone carrying this TCR beta chain turned up a few times. Its matching antigen is unknown. The sample is drawn from a study of cytomegalovirus exposure and HLA in healthy donors. With 60 Vbeta and 13 Jbeta primers, the PCR was carried out. Here immunoSEQ multiplex PCR was the method, and the copy in TCRdb shows in-frame clones only, minus some. The data contain about 130,000 clones, 8.5% of them singletons. The study, taken as a whole, reports: The authors considered a cluster of highly shared sequence variants likely to be a sequencing artifact. A later analysis reportedly found that, within productive TCRs, an Asian-associated ancestry cluster had fewer N-insertions than the mean observed across the approximately 690 donors. The dataset shows that most TCR sequences were rare, while some public TCRs occurred in many donors. It was reported that the classifier diagnosed cytomegalovirus status with high specificity and sensitivity in both the original and validation cohorts.

Sequenced: PBMCs. The receptor's source is a man aged 35-49 years in good health and CMV-seronegative.

The CDR3: CASSTDRHENEQYF. CDR3 DNA sequence: TGTGCCAGCAGTACCGACAGACATGAGAACGAGCAGTACTTC. V is TRBV2 and J is TRBJ2-7; maybe TRBD1 (5 bases). This CDR3 has 14 amino acids. Germline CDR1 is SNHLY and CDR2 is FYNNEI. Deletions cut 5 bases from V and 5 bases from J, with 16 bases between.